The rows below give T cell receptor beta chains drawn from one sample of a study of cytomegalovirus exposure and HLA in healthy donors. Sequencing was performed with immunoSEQ multiplex PCR; in TCRdb, only in-frame clones are kept and a portion is missing. Here the sample spans 85,000 to 95,000 clones, approximately 63% being singletons. The sample consisted of PBMCs. The source is a woman under 40 in good health and CMV-seronegative. The CDR3 runs from the conserved cysteine through the conserved F or W. The D gene is left open where the match is weak. Rows may omit the clone size; those that give it use once, few, many or a size class.

abundance	v_gene	j_gene	d_gene	CDR3nt	CDR3aa
.	TRBV6-1	TRBJ1-2	.	TGTGCCAGCAGTGAGACAGCTTTCTATGGCTACACCTTC	CASSETAFYGYTF
.	TRBV6-5	TRBJ2-1	TRBD2	TGTGCCAGCAGTTACATACTAGCGGGAGGTGAGCAGTTCTTC	CASSYILAGGEQFF
.	TRBV7-2	TRBJ1-1	.	TGTGCCAGCAGCACGCAACCAGGGAACACTGAAGCTTTCTTT	CASSTQPGNTEAFF
.	TRBV6-1	TRBJ1-1	.	TGTGCCAGCACCACCTGGGGGCTTGAAGCTTTCTTT	CASTTWGLEAFF
few	TRBV30	TRBJ2-7	TRBD1	TGTGCCGGTGACAGGGCTACCTACGAGCAGTACTTC	CAGDRATYEQYF
.	TRBV7-6	TRBJ2-5	.	TGTGCCAGCAGCTTAGTTGAGGTTCAAGAGACCCAGTACTTC	CASSLVEVQETQYF
.	TRBV27	TRBJ2-7	TRBD2	TGTGCCAGCAGAATTCTAGCGGGAGTTAACAGCTACGAGCAGTACTTC	CASRILAGVNSYEQYF
.	TRBV5-4	TRBJ2-5	TRBD2	TGTGCCAGCAGCTTCGGCGGGGGGGCCGGGGAGACCCAGTACTTC	CASSFGGGAGETQYF
.	TRBV2	TRBJ2-7	.	TGTGCCAGCAGTGCAGGGGGGCAGAAAATCTACGAGCAGTACTTC	CASSAGGQKIYEQYF
.	TRBV10-3	TRBJ1-1	.	TGTGCCATCAGTGGGGACGGCGGAAGCGGGGCTTTCTTT	CAISGDGGSGAFF
.	TRBV28	TRBJ2-1	TRBD2	TGTGCCAGCAGTACTAGCGGGAGCGGGCATGAGCAGTTCTTC	CASSTSGSGHEQFF
.	TRBV5-4	TRBJ2-7	.	TGTGCCAGCAGCCTGAGGGCAGCGTCACATTCCCCGGGGGAGCAGTACTTC	CASSLRAASHSPGEQYF
.	TRBV18	TRBJ1-5	TRBD1	TGTGCCAGCTCACCCCGACAGGGGGCAGGACAGCCCCAGCATTTT	CASSPRQGAGQPQHF
.	TRBV19	TRBJ2-1	TRBD1	TGTGCCACCTTAAACCGGGACAGGGGCCCCATTAGCTCCTACAATGAGCAGTTCTTC	CATLNRDRGPISSYNEQFF
.	TRBV11-2	TRBJ1-3	.	TGTGCCAGCAGCCTTACACGCTCTGGAAACACCATATATTTT	CASSLTRSGNTIYF
.	TRBV20-1	TRBJ1-1	TRBD1	TGCAGTCCCGGGACAGTTGAAGCTTTCTTT	CSPGTVEAFF
.	TRBV7-2	TRBJ2-3	TRBD2	TGTGCCAGCAGCTTACAAATCCAGCGGGAGGGGAGAGATACGCAGTATTTT	CASSLQIQREGRDTQYF
few	TRBV6-5	TRBJ2-3	TRBD2	TGTGCCAGCAGTTACTCATATAGCGGGGCAGATACGCAGTATTTT	CASSYSYSGADTQYF
.	TRBV11-2	TRBJ2-1	TRBD2	TGTGCCAGCACTCCCGGGACTAGCGGGAGACTCTCCTACAATGAGCAGTTCTTC	CASTPGTSGRLSYNEQFF
once	TRBV28	TRBJ1-5	.	TGTGCCAGCAGTTTCCTTCTCCGGAGCAATCAGCCCCAGCATTTT	CASSFLLRSNQPQHF
once	TRBV6-1	TRBJ2-7	.	TGTGCCAGCAGTGAACGCTGGGGAGGTAGGAGCGAGCAGTACTTC	CASSERWGGRSEQYF
.	TRBV4-1	TRBJ2-7	TRBD1	TGCGCCAGCAGCCCAGTAGGACAGGGTAACGACGAGCAGTACTTC	CASSPVGQGNDEQYF
.	TRBV10-3	TRBJ2-7	TRBD2	TGTGCCATAGCTAGCGGGGTTACCTACGAGCAGTACTTC	CAIASGVTYEQYF
.	TRBV5-1	TRBJ2-4	.	TGCGCCATCAGGACGGGGGCCAAAAACATTCAGTACTTC	CAIRTGAKNIQYF
few	TRBV27	TRBJ2-7	.	TGTGCCAGCAGTTCCGGAGGCCGGGACTCCTCATTCCTCTACGAGCAGTACTTC	CASSSGGRDSSFLYEQYF
.	TRBV19	TRBJ1-2	.	TGTGCCAGTAGTATTGACTCGGGGGGCGCTGAATTAGGTGGCTACACCTTC	CASSIDSGGAELGGYTF
.	TRBV2	TRBJ2-3	TRBD1	TGTGCCAGCAGGATCCGAGGACAGGGATTAGATACGCAGTATTTT	CASRIRGQGLDTQYF
.	TRBV6-1	TRBJ1-1	.	TGTGCCAGCAGGACAGTCTTGAACACTGAAGCTTTCTTT	CASRTVLNTEAFF
.	TRBV27	TRBJ2-3	TRBD1	TGTGCCAGCAACCCAGGGGGACAGTCCTGGCCAGATACGCAGTATTTT	CASNPGGQSWPDTQYF
.	TRBV10-3	TRBJ1-2	TRBD1	TGTGCCATCAACAAACAGGGGAACGACTATGGCTACACCTTC	CAINKQGNDYGYTF
.	TRBV5-1	TRBJ2-3	.	TGCGCCAGCGGACAAAAAGAAGCAGATACGCAGTATTTT	CASGQKEADTQYF
few	TRBV25-1	TRBJ1-4	.	TGTGCCAGCAGTGATCTTGGGGAGCGAAAACTGTTTTTT	CASSDLGERKLFF
.	TRBV4-2	TRBJ2-7	TRBD2	TGTGCCAGCAGCCAAGTTGGTAGCGGGAGGGTGTCCTACGAGCAGTACTTC	CASSQVGSGRVSYEQYF
.	TRBV7-2	TRBJ2-1	.	TGTGCCAGCAGCCAGATTAGCGATGAGCAGTTCTTC	CASSQISDEQFF
few	TRBV5-1	TRBJ2-2	TRBD1	TGCGCCAGTGCAGGGGGCGGATACACCGGGGAGCTGTTTTTT	CASAGGGYTGELFF
few	TRBV15	TRBJ2-1	.	TGTGCCACCAGCAGTAACACCGGGACTTCCTCCTACAATGAGCAGTTCTTC	CATSSNTGTSSYNEQFF
.	TRBV7-3	TRBJ2-5	TRBD2	TGTGCCAGCAGCTCCCGGGGCGTAGGCGGGGGACAAGAGACCCAGTACTTC	CASSSRGVGGGQETQYF
.	TRBV7-2	TRBJ2-5	.	TGTGCCAGCAGCAAGACCGGAGGACCAGAGACCCAGTACTTC	CASSKTGGPETQYF
.	TRBV7-6	TRBJ2-7	TRBD2	TGTGCCAGCACCCCTGGGCTAGCGGGCGGGTACGAGCAGCACTTC	CASTPGLAGGYEQHF
.	TRBV28	TRBJ2-3	.	TGTGCCAGCACCCCGGGGTCGTACAAAGATACGCAGTATTTT	CASTPGSYKDTQYF
.	TRBV6-5	TRBJ2-2	.	TGTGCCAGCAGTCCCCGACGGGGGACCGGGGAGCTGTTTTTT	CASSPRRGTGELFF
.	TRBV30	TRBJ1-5	.	TGTGCCTGGAGTGCCAGGGAGGGTCAGCCCCAGCATTTT	CAWSAREGQPQHF
once	TRBV9	TRBJ2-3	.	TGTGCCAGCAGCGTAGCGACTAGTCTTACAGATACGCAGTATTTT	CASSVATSLTDTQYF
.	TRBV7-9	TRBJ2-1	.	TGTGCCAGCAGCTTAGACGGTAGCTCCTACAATGAGCAGTTCTTC	CASSLDGSSYNEQFF
.	TRBV10-1	TRBJ2-2	.	TGCGCCAGCAGTGAGGGACTTCCCTTGGCCGGGGAGCTGTTTTTT	CASSEGLPLAGELFF
once	TRBV5-4	TRBJ2-7	TRBD2	TGTGCCAGCAGCAATCTAGCGGGAGGGACCTACGAGCAGTACTTC	CASSNLAGGTYEQYF
.	TRBV4-1	TRBJ1-4	.	TGCGCCAGCAGTATGACTTTGGGTGAAAAACTGTTTTTT	CASSMTLGEKLFF
few	TRBV21-1	TRBJ1-5	.	TGTGCCAGCCCAGGGGGGAATAGCAATCAGCCCCAGCATTTT	CASPGGNSNQPQHF